A single sample is the source of the 23 T cell receptor beta chains below, sequenced in a study of identical twins. TCRdb re-called the 5' RACE reads with MiXCR, one entry per CDR3 protein. The table has 450,000 or so distinct CDR3 sequences, around a sixth seen once; the top ten hold approximately 12%. The sample consisted of naive T cells sorted from blood. The receptors were sampled from a middle-aged man in good health.

The chain has TRBV6-2 or TRBV6-3 and TRBJ2-1; 12 bases are a match to TRBD2. The trim removed 0 bases at V and 5 bases at J, leaving 5 bases unmatched. In germline, CDR1 is MNHEY, CDR2 SVGEGT. This CDR3 spans 17 amino acids. This chain's CDR3 is CASSYSTSGSIHNEQFF. CDR3 DNA: TGTGCCAGCAGTTACTCGACTAGCGGGAGTATCCACAATGAGCAGTTCTTC.

As to this clonotype: A junction boundary mismatches the germline segment, possibly from a read error. The rearrangement joins TRBV5-1 to TRBJ2-5; 9 positions match TRBD1. Germline V lookup: CDR1 SGHRS, CDR2 YFSETQ. The CDR3 is 14 residues long. CDR3 bases: TGCCCCAGCAGCCCTGGACAGGGGCAAGAGACCCAGTACTTC. It encodes CPSSPGQGQETQYF.

J is TRBJ1-6 and V is TRBV4-1; D perhaps matches TRBD1 (6 bases). From germline, CDR1 is MGHRA and CDR2 YSYEKL. V shed 1 base and J shed 5 bases, with 15 bases lying between them. The CDR3 has 17 residues. The CDR3 region has the DNA TGCGCCAGCAGCCAAGTTGTATCTACAGGGAATAATTCACCCCTCCACTTT. Its protein is CASSQVVSTGNNSPLHF.

This clonotype was seen a handful of times. The genes are TRBV4-3 and TRBJ2-4; a weak D match, TRBD1 (7 bases). The CDR3 is made up of 16 amino acids. Between the trimmed V and J ends, which lost 3 bases and 4 bases, there was a span of 16 bases. The germline V gene encodes CDR1 LGHNA and CDR2 YSLEER. DNA of the CDR3: TGCGCCAGCAGCCACAGGGGGGCAGGGGGGAAAAACATTCAGTACTTC. Its translation is CASSHRGAGGKNIQYF.

This clonotype was found a few times. CDR3 in amino acids: CSAGPGNEQFF. CDR3 bases: TGCAGCGCCGGTCCTGGGAATGAGCAGTTCTTC. The chain has TRBV29-1 and TRBJ2-1; D is undetermined. The CDR3 is 11 residues long. Germline loops: CDR1 SQVTM, CDR2 ANQGSEA. V was trimmed by 7 bases and J by 7 bases, leaving 11 bases between them.

This clonotype was detected only a few times. This chain connects TRBV5-1 to TRBJ2-7; the D gene is possibly TRBD2 (6 bases). Germline V gene sequence: CDR1 SGHRS, CDR2 YFSETQ. CDR3 size: 15 residues. The V gene lost 0 bases and the J gene lost 4 bases, with 14 bases spanning the gap. The chain's CDR3 is CASSLGGLVKYEQYF. The CDR3 bases are TGCGCCAGCAGCTTGGGGGGACTGGTAAAATACGAGCAGTACTTC.

This clonotype was seen ten or more times. The CDR3 sequence: CSARVGQDYEQYF. The CDR3 DNA reads as TGCAGTGCTAGAGTCGGTCAAGACTACGAGCAGTACTTC. J is TRBJ2-7 and V is TRBV20-1; no definite D call. The CDR3 has 13 amino acids. V was pared by 1 base and J by 3 bases, with 10 bases between. Germline-derived CDR1 and CDR2 are DFQATT and SNEGSKA (reference sequence).

In its sample, this clonotype was seen many times. This chain connects TRBV20-1 to TRBJ1-5; D unclear. Trimming took off 3 bases at V and 5 bases at J, with 8 bases between the two ends. This CDR3 region has 12 residues. The germline V gene has CDR1 DFQATT and CDR2 SNEGSKA (reference sequence). The DNA for the CDR3 is TGCAGTGCTAGCCGCTTAGATCAGCCCCAGCATTTT. Protein product: CSASRLDQPQHF.

This clonotype was seen a few times. Here the CDR3 DNA reads TGTGCCAGCAGTTTTCGATGGACCTACGAGCAGTACTTC. It encodes CASSFRWTYEQYF. The genes are TRBV12-3 or TRBV12-4 and TRBJ2-7, with D hard to call. CDR3 size: 13 residues. Trimming removed 3 bases at V and 2 bases at J, with 8 bases between.

Many counts were recorded for this clonotype. This chain joins TRBV12-3 or TRBV12-4 and TRBJ2-7; possible D gene TRBD2, 5 bases. V gave up 6 bases and J gave up 7 bases, with 10 bases separating them. The CDR3 has 11 residues. CDR3 nucleotides: TGTGCCAGCAGGAACGGGAATGAGCAGTACTTC. It translates to CASRNGNEQYF.

This clonotype was counted ten times or more. The chain is built from TRBV4-3 and TRBJ2-7; D might be TRBD2 (5 bases). CDR3 length equals 15 residues. V was cut by 4 bases and J by 4 bases, with 17 bases left in between. Germline assignment: CDR1 LGHNA and CDR2 YSLEER. The CDR3 region is CASSPDEGGPYEQYF. The DNA of the CDR3 is TGCGCCAGCAGCCCCGATGAGGGTGGCCCTTACGAGCAGTACTTC.

J is TRBJ2-1 and V is TRBV5-6; a weak D match, TRBD2 (6 bases). This CDR3 has 16 residues. CDR1 is SGHDT and CDR2 is YYEEEE in the germline V gene. The ends were cut back, 3 bases at V and 0 bases at J, with 13 bases in the middle. CDR3 loop: CASSSFGTGSYNEQFF. The CDR3 nucleotides are TGTGCCAGCAGCTCCTTCGGGACTGGCTCCTACAATGAGCAGTTCTTC.

The genes are TRBV4-3 and TRBJ1-5; D is unclear. This CDR3 spans 16 amino acids. Germline loops: CDR1 LGHNA, CDR2 YSLEER. V was pared by 1 base and J by 0 bases, with 10 bases between. CDR3 in amino acids: CASSQGAGDSNQPQHF. The CDR3 region has the DNA TGCGCCAGCAGCCAAGGGGCGGGAGATAGCAATCAGCCCCAGCATTTT.

CDR3 bases: TGCGCCAGCAGCCGACGCCCAGGGTTGAGAGACAATGAGCAGTTCTTC. Translated: CASSRRPGLRDNEQFF. The chain uses TRBV5-1 and TRBJ2-1; D is perhaps TRBD1 (5 bases). Germline V gives CDR1 SGHRS, CDR2 YFSETQ. The CDR3 contains 16 residues. V lost 4 bases and J 5 bases, leaving 19 bases between the germline ends.

In DNA, the CDR3 is TGTGCCAGCAGTCCCCCGGGAGGGTTCACCTACGAGCAGTACTTC. This encodes CASSPPGGFTYEQYF. The rearrangement uses TRBV28 and TRBJ2-7, with TRBD2 matching over 8 bases. The CDR3 totals 15 residues. Per the germline V gene, CDR1 is MDHEN and CDR2 is SYDVKM. The V and J ends lost 5 bases and 2 bases, in that order; junction bases with no gene match: 8.

Many counts were recorded for this clonotype. V and J are TRBV29-1 and TRBJ2-1; 15 positions match TRBD2. With V trimmed by 5 bases and J by 4 bases, 15 bases remained unmatched. CDR3 size: 19 residues. CDR1 is SQVTM, CDR2 ANQGSEA, per germline. CDR3 sequence: CSVTFPPGLAGGNYNEQFF. The CDR3 region has the DNA TGCAGCGTTACCTTTCCTCCGGGACTAGCGGGGGGAAATTACAATGAGCAGTTCTTC.

This clonotype was seen repeatedly, ten times or more. The chain joins TRBV7-2 to TRBJ2-2, with D tentatively TRBD2 (7 bases). Trimming stripped 6 bases from V and 2 bases from J, with 13 bases between. This CDR3 region has 15 residues. The germline V gene encodes CDR1 SGHTA and CDR2 FQGNSA. CDR3 sequence (DNA): TGTGCCAGCAGACTGCGGGGGCTCAACACCGGGGAGCTGTTTTTT. Its protein is CASRLRGLNTGELFF.

The gene calls are TRBV18 and TRBJ2-7, with 8 bases lining up with TRBD2. The CDR3 runs 15 residues. CDR1 and CDR2 (germline): KGHSH, LQKENI. After removal of 6 bases from V and 3 bases from J, the junction contained 10 bases not matched to a gene. The CDR3 spells CASSRGGREFYEQYF. In DNA, the CDR3 is TGTGCCAGCTCCCGGGGGGGGCGGGAGTTCTACGAGCAGTACTTC.

The gene calls are TRBV5-4 and TRBJ2-5, with 9 bases identical to TRBD1. The V gene's germline CDR1 is SGHNT and CDR2 YYREEE (reference sequence). The CDR3 sequence is 19 residues long. Trimming removed 2 bases from V and 1 base from J; junction bases left unmatched: 15. The CDR3 coding sequence is TGTGCCAGCAGCTTTGCCGGGACAGGGTATGATTTGCTCCAAGAGACCCAGTACTTC. Protein sequence: CASSFAGTGYDLLQETQYF.

The V gene is TRBV7-8, the J gene TRBJ1-3; D unclear. This CDR3 region has 14 residues. Germline loops: CDR1 SGHVS, CDR2 FQNEAQ. The germline V and J ends were trimmed by 8 bases and 3 bases, with 14 bases remaining between them. For the CDR3, the DNA is TGTGCCAGCGGTTTTTCTCTTGGTGGAAACACCATATATTTT. This translates into CASGFSLGGNTIYF.

The rearrangement uses TRBV5-5 and TRBJ2-5, with 10 bases identical to TRBD1. The CDR3 spans 17 residues. J lost 5 bases, V lost 0 bases, and 10 bases had no gene match. CDR1 is SGHKS, CDR2 YYEKEE, per germline (reference sequence). The CDR3 protein is CASSLVPPDRGLETQYF. The CDR3, as DNA: TGTGCCAGCAGCTTGGTACCCCCGGACAGGGGGTTGGAGACCCAGTACTTC.

There are a few counts of this clonotype. The chain couples TRBV11-2 to TRBJ2-3; weak D call: TRBD1 (7 bases). The V gene's germline CDR1 is SGHAT and CDR2 FQNNGV. This CDR3 contains 18 residues. V was pared by 5 bases and J by 2 bases, with 23 bases between. The CDR3 here is CASSTRQGLAFITDTQYF. The DNA for the CDR3 is TGTGCCAGCAGCACCCGACAGGGACTGGCATTTATCACAGATACGCAGTATTTT.

The chain couples TRBV10-3 to TRBJ2-1; D remains unclear. Germline CDR1 reads ENHRY; CDR2 reads SYGVKD. Between the trimmed V and J ends, which lost 0 bases and 6 bases, there was a span of 6 bases. The CDR3 sequence is 13 residues long. The CDR3, as DNA: TGTGCCATCAGTGAGTCAATTATCAATGAGCAGTTCTTC. Protein product: CAISESIINEQFF.